This is a list of T cell receptor beta chains from one sample in a study of Tregs in tolerant kidney transplant recipients. Here immunoSEQ multiplex PCR was the method, and the copy in TCRdb shows in-frame clones only, minus some. The data contain 1,500 to 2,000 clones, about two thirds of them singletons. Their specific antigens are unknown. The specimen sequenced was CD8+ T cells from blood cultured with allogeneic cells. Receptor source: a human donor in good health. The CDR3 runs from the conserved cysteine through the conserved F or W. The order of the fields is clone size, D gene, J gene, V gene, CDR3 DNA, CDR3 protein. A D gene is named only where the DNA matches it firmly. Some rows mark clone size as missing; the rest say once, few, many or name a class of expanded clone.

>few|-|TRBJ1-1|TRBV6-5
TGTGCCAGCAGTCCCGCATGGGACACTGAAGCTTTCTTT
CASSPAWDTEAFF
>-|-|TRBJ2-2|TRBV19
TGTGCCAGTAGTATATGGTCGGGGGCCGGGGAGCTGTTTTTT
CASSIWSGAGELFF
>-|TRBD2|TRBJ2-1|TRBV19
TGTGCCAGTAGTACAACTAGCGGGGCCTACAATGAGCAGTTCTTC
CASSTTSGAYNEQFF
>once|-|TRBJ1-1|TRBV6-6
TGTGCCAGCAGTCCCGCATGGGACACTGAAGCTTTCTTT
CASSPAWDTEAFF
>few|TRBD1|TRBJ2-7|TRBV29-1
TGCAGCGTTGGGGGACAGGGCTACGAGCAGTACTTC
CSVGGQGYEQYF
>-|-|TRBJ2-1|TRBV29-1
TGCAGCGTTGAAGAAGGGGGGTCGTGGGGTTCGCGTTACAATGAGCAGTTCTTC
CSVEEGGSWGSRYNEQFF
>-|-|TRBJ1-2|TRBV6-5
TGTGCCAGCACAGCCCACTCTAACTATGGCTACACCTTC
CASTAHSNYGYTF
>-|TRBD2|TRBJ2-2|TRBV19
TGTGCCAGTAGTTTTCCCCAGCGGGAGCTCACCGGGGAGCTGTTTTTT
CASSFPQRELTGELFF
>once|-|TRBJ2-5|TRBV27
TGTGCCAGCAGTTTAGTAGGGGCACTGGGGGTAAGAGAGACCCAGTACTTC
CASSLVGALGVRETQYF
>-|-|TRBJ2-1|TRBV5-1
TGCGCCAGCAGCTTAACAGGGAACATCCACCATAGCTCCTACAATGAGCAGTTCTTC
CASSLTGNIHHSSYNEQFF
>-|TRBD2|TRBJ2-1|TRBV7-3
TGTGCCAGCAGTTGGGGACTAGCGGAGATATACAGTGAGCAGTTCTTC
CASSWGLAEIYSEQFF